A selection of T cell receptor beta chains follows, all from one sample in a study of CD8 T cells in Susac syndrome. Each CDR3 protein is one row after TCRdb ran MiXCR on the immunoSEQ multiplex PCR reads. The sample holds 150,000 to 200,000 distinct CDR3 sequences, roughly 94% seen once. Material for sequencing was CD4+ T cells from PBMCs. The receptors originated from a human donor in good health. Both conserved end residues are part of each CDR3. D genes are given only for firm matches. Size is omitted from some rows. Given values are once, few, many or a class for expanded clones.

j_call | clone_size | v_call | d_call | cdr3_nt | cdr3_aa
TRBJ2-5 | . | TRBV6-5 | . | TGTGCCAGCAGTTACGACCCCCAGGAGACCCAGTACTTC | CASSYDPQETQYF
TRBJ1-2 | . | TRBV12-3/TRBV12-4 | TRBD1 | TGTGCCAGCAGTACGACAGGGGGCAACTATGGCTACACCTTC | CASSTTGGNYGYTF
TRBJ2-7 | . | TRBV29-1 | . | TGCAGCGTTGCCCGGAGCCCTTACGAGCAGTACTTC | CSVARSPYEQYF
TRBJ2-1 | . | TRBV20-1 | . | TGCAGTGCTAGGGACAATGAGCAGTTCTTC | CSARDNEQFF
TRBJ2-2 | . | TRBV3-1 | . | TGTGCCAGCAGCCTTAAGACAGTACCCGGGGAGCTGTTTTTT | CASSLKTVPGELFF
TRBJ2-3 | . | TRBV29-1 | . | TGCAGCGCAAGACAGGATGCGCAGTATTTT | CSARQDAQYF
TRBJ2-3 | . | TRBV28 | TRBD2 | TGTGCCAGCAGTTTCTTGGACGGGAGGGCAGATACGCAGTATTTT | CASSFLDGRADTQYF
TRBJ2-2 | . | TRBV30 | TRBD1 | TGTGCCTGGAGTCCCCGACAGGGAGACACCGGGGAGCTGTTTTTT | CAWSPRQGDTGELFF
TRBJ2-2 | . | TRBV28 | . | TGTGCCAGCAGTTTATGGGAGGCCTCGAACACCGGGGAGCTGTTTTTT | CASSLWEASNTGELFF
TRBJ2-3 | . | TRBV28 | . | TGTGCCAGCAGTCCATTTCGCGGAGGGAGCACAGATACGCAGTATTTT | CASSPFRGGSTDTQYF
TRBJ2-3 | . | TRBV7-3 | . | TGTGCCAGCAGCTTCGGGGTCACAGATACGCAGTATTTT | CASSFGVTDTQYF
TRBJ1-5 | . | TRBV3-1 | TRBD1 | TGTGCCAGCAGCCAGGGGGACAGTTGGAATCAGCCCCAGCATTTT | CASSQGDSWNQPQHF
TRBJ2-1 | . | TRBV27 | . | TGTGCCAGCAGACGGACTCGGGATGGGAATGAGCAGTTCTTC | CASRRTRDGNEQFF
TRBJ2-5 | many | TRBV3-1 | . | TGTGCCAGCAGCCAAGAGACCCAGTACTTC | CASSQETQYF
TRBJ2-7 | . | TRBV18 | TRBD2 | TGTGCCAGCTCACCGCTTAGCGGGAGGGGGATCTCCTACGAGCAGTACTTC | CASSPLSGRGISYEQYF